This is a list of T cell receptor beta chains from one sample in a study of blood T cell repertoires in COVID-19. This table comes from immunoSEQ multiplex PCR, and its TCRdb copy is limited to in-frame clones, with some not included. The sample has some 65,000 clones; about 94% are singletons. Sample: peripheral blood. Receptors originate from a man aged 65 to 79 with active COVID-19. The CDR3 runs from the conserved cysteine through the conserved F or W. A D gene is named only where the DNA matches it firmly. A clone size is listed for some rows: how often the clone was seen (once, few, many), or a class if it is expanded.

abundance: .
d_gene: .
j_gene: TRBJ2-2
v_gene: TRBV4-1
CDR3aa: CASSPQVNTGELFF
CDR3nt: TGCGCCAGCAGCCCTCAGGTGAACACCGGGGAGCTGTTTTTT

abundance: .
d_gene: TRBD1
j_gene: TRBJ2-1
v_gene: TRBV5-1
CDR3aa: CASSVDRPPYNEQFF
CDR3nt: TGCGCCAGCAGTGTGGACAGGCCGCCGTACAATGAGCAGTTCTTC

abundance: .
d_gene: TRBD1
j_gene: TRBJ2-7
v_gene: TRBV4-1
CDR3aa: CASSQTGQGSYEQYF
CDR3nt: TGCGCCAGCAGCCAAACCGGACAGGGATCCTACGAGCAGTACTTC

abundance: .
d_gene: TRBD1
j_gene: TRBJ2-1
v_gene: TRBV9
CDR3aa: CASSQGQGDNEQFF
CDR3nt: TGTGCCAGCAGCCAGGGACAGGGCGACAATGAGCAGTTCTTC

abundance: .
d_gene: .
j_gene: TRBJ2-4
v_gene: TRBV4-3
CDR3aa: CASSQDWGLAKNIQYF
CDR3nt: TGCGCCAGCAGCCAAGATTGGGGACTAGCCAAAAACATTCAGTACTTC

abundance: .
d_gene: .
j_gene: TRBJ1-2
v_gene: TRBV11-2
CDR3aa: CASSPQGIGYTF
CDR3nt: TGTGCCAGCAGTCCACAGGGTATCGGCTACACCTTC

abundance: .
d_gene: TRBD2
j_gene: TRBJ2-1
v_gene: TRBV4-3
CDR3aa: CASSPSLAGAYNEQFF
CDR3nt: TGCGCCAGCAGCCCGTCACTAGCGGGGGCCTACAATGAGCAGTTCTTC

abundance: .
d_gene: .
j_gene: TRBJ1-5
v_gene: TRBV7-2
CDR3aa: CASAPGGSSNQPQHF
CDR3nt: TGTGCCAGCGCCCCGGGGGGCTCTAGCAATCAGCCCCAGCATTTT

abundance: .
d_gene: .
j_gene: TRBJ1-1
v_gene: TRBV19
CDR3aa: CASQLGARRNTEAFF
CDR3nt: TGTGCCAGTCAACTGGGGGCGCGGAGGAACACTGAAGCTTTCTTT

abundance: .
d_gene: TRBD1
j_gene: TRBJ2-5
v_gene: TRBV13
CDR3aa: CASSLRGQGGETQYF
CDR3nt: TGTGCCAGCAGCTTACGAGGACAGGGGGGAGAGACCCAGTACTTC

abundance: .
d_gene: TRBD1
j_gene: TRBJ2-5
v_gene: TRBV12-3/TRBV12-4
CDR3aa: CASRDRVGETQYF
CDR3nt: TGTGCCAGCAGGGACAGGGTTGGGGAGACCCAGTACTTC

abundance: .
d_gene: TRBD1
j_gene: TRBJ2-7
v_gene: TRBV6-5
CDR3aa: CASSRDRLDEQYF
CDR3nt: TGTGCCAGCAGCCGGGACAGGCTTGACGAGCAGTACTTC

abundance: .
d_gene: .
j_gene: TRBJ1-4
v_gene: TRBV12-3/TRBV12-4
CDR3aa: CASSLEGGEKLFF
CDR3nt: TGTGCCAGCAGTTTAGAGGGGGGGGAAAAACTGTTTTTT

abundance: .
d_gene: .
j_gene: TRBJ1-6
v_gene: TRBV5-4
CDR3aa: CASSVTANSPLHF
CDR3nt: TGTGCCAGCAGCGTGACAGCTAATTCACCCCTCCACTTT

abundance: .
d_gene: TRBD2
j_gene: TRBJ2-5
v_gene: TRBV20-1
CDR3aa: CSASPGTSGDKGETQYF
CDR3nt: TGCAGTGCCAGTCCCGGGACTAGCGGGGACAAGGGGGAGACCCAGTACTTC

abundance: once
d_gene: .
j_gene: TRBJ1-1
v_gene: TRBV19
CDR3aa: CASTLSGLGTEAFF
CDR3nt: TGTGCCAGTACCCTCTCAGGGCTTGGCACTGAAGCTTTCTTT

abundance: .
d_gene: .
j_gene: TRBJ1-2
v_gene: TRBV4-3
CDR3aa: CASSHHTGSGYTF
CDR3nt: TGCGCCAGCAGCCACCATACAGGGTCGGGCTACACCTTC

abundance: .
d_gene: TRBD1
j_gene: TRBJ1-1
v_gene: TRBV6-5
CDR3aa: CASRRDSNTEAFF
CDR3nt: TGTGCCAGCAGAAGGGACAGCAACACTGAAGCTTTCTTT

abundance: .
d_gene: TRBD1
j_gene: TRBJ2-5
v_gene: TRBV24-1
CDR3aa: CATSDSGTGSLETQYF
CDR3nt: TGTGCCACCAGTGACTCCGGGACAGGGTCTTTAGAGACCCAGTACTTC

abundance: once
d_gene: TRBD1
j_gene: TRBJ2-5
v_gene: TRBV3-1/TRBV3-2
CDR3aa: CASSPVRQGWETQYF
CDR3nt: TGTGCCAGCAGCCCCGTCAGACAGGGATGGGAGACCCAGTACTTC

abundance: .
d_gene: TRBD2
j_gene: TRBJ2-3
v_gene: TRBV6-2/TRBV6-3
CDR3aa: CASSYSGTSGGDTQYF
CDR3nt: TGTGCCAGCAGTTACTCTGGGACTAGCGGGGGAGATACGCAGTATTTT

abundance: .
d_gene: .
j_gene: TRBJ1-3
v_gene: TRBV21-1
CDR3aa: CASSLQGEGPRGGNTIYF
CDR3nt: TGTGCCAGCAGCCTACAAGGGGAGGGGCCCAGGGGTGGAAACACCATATATTTT

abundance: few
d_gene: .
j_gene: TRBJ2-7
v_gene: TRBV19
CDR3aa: CASSGGYYEQYF
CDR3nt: TGTGCCAGTAGCGGAGGATACTACGAGCAGTACTTC

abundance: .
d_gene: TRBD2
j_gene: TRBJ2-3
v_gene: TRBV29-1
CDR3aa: CSVEFSGGAMDTQYF
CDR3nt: TGCAGCGTCGAATTTAGCGGGGGGGCTATGGATACGCAGTATTTT

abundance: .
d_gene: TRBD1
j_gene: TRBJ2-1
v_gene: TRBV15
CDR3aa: CATTQEPGTGSNEQFF
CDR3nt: TGTGCCACCACCCAGGAGCCCGGGACAGGGAGTAATGAGCAGTTCTTC

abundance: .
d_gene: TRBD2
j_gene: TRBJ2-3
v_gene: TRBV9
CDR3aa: CASSVGGSLTDTQYF
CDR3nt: TGTGCCAGCAGCGTCGGGGGGTCCCTCACAGATACGCAGTATTTT

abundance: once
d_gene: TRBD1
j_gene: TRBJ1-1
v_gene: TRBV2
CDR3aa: CATSRSQGQYTEAFF
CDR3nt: TGTGCCACCAGCAGGTCACAGGGGCAGTACACTGAAGCTTTCTTT

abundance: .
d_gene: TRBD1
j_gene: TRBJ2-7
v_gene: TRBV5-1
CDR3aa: CASSRTGLIEEQYF
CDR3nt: TGCGCCAGCAGCCGGACAGGGTTAATAGAGGAGCAGTACTTC

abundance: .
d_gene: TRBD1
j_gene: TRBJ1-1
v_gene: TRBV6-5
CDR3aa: CATDRVGTEAFF
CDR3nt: TGTGCCACGGACAGGGTGGGCACTGAAGCTTTCTTT

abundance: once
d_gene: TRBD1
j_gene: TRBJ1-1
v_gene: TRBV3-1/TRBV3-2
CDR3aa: CASSPGQAGNTEAFF
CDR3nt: TGTGCCAGCAGTCCCGGACAGGCTGGGAACACTGAAGCTTTCTTT

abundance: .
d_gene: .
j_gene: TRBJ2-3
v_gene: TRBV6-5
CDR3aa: CASRRGDTQYF
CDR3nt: TGTGCCAGCAGGCGGGGAGATACGCAGTATTTT

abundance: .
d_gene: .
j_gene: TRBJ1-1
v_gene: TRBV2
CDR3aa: CASSAPRVAFF
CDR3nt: TGTGCCAGCAGCGCACCTCGGGTCGCTTTCTTT

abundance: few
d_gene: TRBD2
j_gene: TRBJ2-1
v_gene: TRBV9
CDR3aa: CASSPIPGASGGNEQFF
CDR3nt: TGTGCCAGCAGCCCCATCCCGGGGGCTAGCGGGGGAAATGAGCAGTTCTTC

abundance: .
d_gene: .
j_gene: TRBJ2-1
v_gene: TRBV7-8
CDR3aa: CASSFGRGNYNEQFF
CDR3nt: TGTGCCAGCAGCTTTGGCAGGGGAAACTACAATGAGCAGTTCTTC

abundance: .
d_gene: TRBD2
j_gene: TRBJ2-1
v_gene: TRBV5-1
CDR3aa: CASSPGGTTSGGIILNEQFF
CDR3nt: TGCGCCAGCAGCCCTGGAGGGACTACTAGCGGGGGGATCATCTTGAATGAGCAGTTCTTC

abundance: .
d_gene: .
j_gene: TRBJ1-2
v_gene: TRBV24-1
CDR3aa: CATSDQDSYGYTF
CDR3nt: TGTGCCACCAGTGACCAGGACAGCTATGGCTACACCTTC

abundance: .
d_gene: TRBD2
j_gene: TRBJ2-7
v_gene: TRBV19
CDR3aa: CASSIGTTYEQYF
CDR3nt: TGTGCCAGTAGTATCGGGACTACCTACGAGCAGTACTTC

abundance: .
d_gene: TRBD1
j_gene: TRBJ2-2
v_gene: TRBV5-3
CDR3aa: CARRVDRGNTGELFF
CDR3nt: TGTGCCAGAAGAGTGGACAGGGGGAACACCGGGGAGCTGTTTTTT

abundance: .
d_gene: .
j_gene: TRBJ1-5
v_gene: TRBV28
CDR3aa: CASSLPAPAGVFSNQPQHF
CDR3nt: TGTGCCAGCAGTTTACCTGCTCCGGCAGGGGTTTTTAGCAATCAGCCCCAGCATTTT

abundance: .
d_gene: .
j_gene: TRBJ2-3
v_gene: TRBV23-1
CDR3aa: CAAEGGGPDTQYF
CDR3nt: TGCGCCGCAGAGGGGGGAGGGCCAGATACGCAGTATTTT